The next 4 T cell receptor beta chains were all read from a single sample in a study of T cell responses to AZD1222 COVID-19 vaccine. Clones were read by immunoSEQ multiplex PCR, and TCRdb kept only the in-frame ones, dropping some. The sample gives about 92,000 clones, approximately 91% of which show up once; 7.5% is in the top ten. Here the sequenced sample was peripheral blood, taken on day 0 of AZD1222 vaccination. Source of these receptors: an adult in good health.

The chain carries TRBV2 and TRBJ2-2; D call uncertain. V was cut by 2 bases and J by 0 bases, with 4 bases left in between. The CDR3 consists of 14 residues. Germline CDR1 reads SNHLY; CDR2 reads FYNNEI. The CDR3 DNA follows: TGTGCCAGCAGTGAAATACCGAACACCGGGGAGCTGTTTTTT. Amino acids: CASSEIPNTGELFF.

The rearrangement uses TRBV5-1 and TRBJ1-5, with D possibly matching TRBD1 (6 bases). Trimming removed 4 bases from V and 5 bases from J, with 16 bases in between. This CDR3 has 15 amino acids. Per the germline V gene, CDR1 is SGHRS and CDR2 is YFSETQ. CDR3 in amino acids: CASSRLRGPDQPQHF. In nucleotides, the CDR3 is TGCGCCAGCAGCCGCCTGCGGGGGCCGGATCAGCCCCAGCATTTT.

This clone was seen only once. V is TRBV6-6 and J is TRBJ2-2; D possibly corresponds to TRBD1 (6 bases). Germline V gene data show CDR1 as MNHNY and CDR2 as SVGAGI (reference sequence). The length of the CDR3 is 15 residues. V lost 6 bases to trimming and J lost 3 bases, with 14 bases between them. The CDR3 reads CASSRDTFYTGELFF. In nucleotides, the CDR3 is TGTGCCAGCAGCCGGGACACCTTCTACACCGGGGAGCTGTTTTTT.

The chain links TRBV27 to TRBJ2-2, with D possibly matching TRBD1 (5 bases). Trimming took off 11 bases at V and 0 bases at J, with 16 bases between the two ends. Germline V CDR1 and CDR2: MNHEY, SMNVEV (reference sequence). CDR3 length: 15 amino acids. In nucleotides, the CDR3 is TGTGCCTCCTACCGTGGGGCGACGAACACCGGGGAGCTGTTTTTT. This translates into CASYRGATNTGELFF.